One TCR beta chain is described in this entry. The target of this receptor is not known. No base qualities exist here, and no much larger clone lies one base off it. Library preparation was by the immunoSEQ multiplex PCR assay. For the multiplex PCR, a mixture combining 60 forward primers for TCR Vbeta segments and 13 reverse primers for TCR Jbeta segments was used. Amplification of the CDR3 region of rearranged TCR beta genes was performed with a multiplex PCR assay on genomic DNA. On the Illumina HiSeq System, the amplified TCR beta libraries were sequenced as 87-base-pair reads. As for the authors' bioinformatics: In a later analysis, tens of millions of unique TCR beta chains were counted across the roughly 700 repertoires, and roughly 11 million of these chains were shared by at least two donors. To remove PCR and sequencing errors, raw reads were error-corrected and collapsed into unique sequences using a nearest-neighbor algorithm that merged closely related sequences. V, D and J gene segments were assigned by aligning CDR3 sequences to IMGT reference sequences. For a sequence to be retained, at least a six-nucleotide match to both a V gene segment and a J gene segment was required. Rearrangements were called productive when the CDR3 lacked stop codons and stayed in frame with V and J; all others were non-productive. Following IMGT convention, CDR3 was defined as the stretch from the second conserved V-encoded cysteine up to the conserved J-encoded phenylalanine. In an earlier analysis of around 640 of the donors, sequences lacking an unambiguous match to a single V gene segment were excluded. In an earlier analysis of some 590 of the donors, a V segment was called functional when productive rearrangements were above 56.7%, and segregating when the standard deviation between donors exceeded 5%. A statistical classification framework was built for diagnosing cytomegalovirus status from the catalog of TCR beta chain sequences. V and J gene assignment, in a later analysis, came from comparing TCR nucleotide sequences with IMGT/GENE-DB human TR gene sequences. The TCRdist pipeline was used in a later analysis to assign CDR3 sequences and most-parsimonious VDJ recombination scenarios. In a later analysis, each TCR beta chain was defined by its CDR3 amino acid sequence together with its V-gene family, and reads lacking a unique V-gene family were excluded. As a way to deal with suspected cross-contamination and a sequencing artifact, a later analysis dropped 640 or so nucleotide sequences that were highly shared and had low generation probability. A later analysis calculated a clonal expansion index for each public chain from normalized within-repertoire ranks of inferred template counts. A later analysis computed generation probabilities with a VDJ recombination model fitted to out-of-frame rearrangements, and checked the results against IGoR. In a later analysis, hypergeometric tests were used to score TCR-TCR, TCR-HLA and TCR-CMV co-occurrence, with a repertoire-size bias correction applied to TCR pairs. In a later analysis, false discovery rates were estimated by permuting HLA or CMV assignments 20 times. In a later analysis, co-occurring TCRs were grouped using DBSCAN, and TCRdist sequence similarity was added for clustering within HLA-allele-positive subsets. Repertoires with fewer than 30,000 or more than 120,000 public chains, plus five repertoires with anomalous nucleotide sharing, were excluded from co-occurrence clustering. Drawn from immuneACCESS, this table holds only the in-frame rearrangements with V and J called that TCRdb kept. Clones are partly lost; checked studies trace under half to an unresolved V gene and leave the rest unexplained. That table gives V, J and clone size, and the DNA gave D and trimming. Here the sample has about 150,000 clones; 80% to 85% occur a single time. The ten largest clones take up 2.5% to 3.5% of the sample.

At the junction V is shortened by 3 bases and J by 0 bases; bases outside the gene matches: 7. Per the germline V gene (reference sequence), LNHDA is the CDR1 and SQIVND is the CDR2. From the cysteine up to the phenylalanine, the CDR3 has a length of 17 residues. Of all the DNA, just the CDR3 is kept, 51 bases in frame from base 1. This entry is derived from a study of cytomegalovirus exposure and HLA in healthy donors (dated by TCRdb to about 2017). With regard to the full study: In an earlier analysis of roughly 500 of the donors, about 270 Gb of sequence data and 90 million to 120 million unique TCR beta sequences from about 190 million T cells were reported. Five DR-DQ haplotypes were treated as single units for association and clustering because of strong linkage in the cohort. The number of donors typed differed by locus, with about 629-640 for A, B, C, DRB1 and DQB1, 522 for DQA1, approximately 570 for DPA1, and some 440 for DPB1. The study profiled the T cell repertoires of under 850 subjects by immunosequencing and related them to cytomegalovirus serostatus. Along with the roughly 700-subject first cohort, a separate validation cohort of 120 different subjects was used. Donor age, sex, ethnicity and CMV serostatus were compiled together with the repertoire data. High-throughput TCR immunosequencing, statistical association of individual TCRs with disease status, and machine learning were combined to predict cytomegalovirus infection status. To decide whether each TCR beta V gene segment behaved as functional or pseudogenic, an earlier analysis of some 600 of the donors relied on high-throughput TCR beta sequencing. In the later analysis, no new phenotypic data were used to find candidate immune exposures; instead, reliance was placed on TCR beta sequences and their occurrence across donors. All discovery cohort repertoires had been generated on a single sequencing platform. Among 300 to 500 genotyped donors of the cohort, an average of roughly 230,000 unique TCR beta nucleotide sequences was sequenced per donor, of which approximately 19% were non-productive. Approximately 300 gigabases of sequencing data and around 80 million unique TCR sequences made up an early release that covered over 550 HLA-typed donors. The study aimed to test whether cataloging public T cell receptors could reveal signatures of past pathogen exposure. HLA typing included class I and class II loci at four-digit resolution. In a later genetic analysis, genome-wide SNP genotypes for about three fifths of the roughly 670 donors were used, and that subset was treated as a discovery cohort. Among the approximately 420 genotyped donors, approximately 77% belonged to the genetic ancestry cluster associated with self-reported Caucasian donors. In a later analysis, previously published TCR beta repertoires from hundreds of donors were re-analyzed and high-resolution HLA genotyping was added so that TCR occurrence patterns could be studied.

The cohort consisted of hundreds of healthy bone marrow donors. All cohort members were sampled while nominally healthy, although unrecorded immune exposures were likely present. The donor tested CMV seronegative, placing the donor among the 352 seronegative members of the cohort. A peripheral blood sample was provided by each donor, and peripheral blood mononuclear cells were used for TCR beta sequencing. The Qiagen DNeasy Blood Extraction Kit was used to extract genomic DNA from the blood cell samples. General study outcomes and caveats: In a later genetic analysis, fewer N-insertions in productive TCRs were reported among donors in an Asian-associated ancestry cluster than the roughly 700-donor mean. Several of the top co-occurrence clusters appeared to be linked to parvovirus B19, influenza, CMV and Epstein-Barr virus, according to a later analysis. The authors suggested that the approach could potentially be extended to other disease states and immunological phenotypes. A later analysis found that HLA-associated TCR beta chains were more clonally expanded and had lower generation probabilities than equally common non-associated chains. Broadly in line with IMGT annotations, most TCR beta V segments showed up in productive rearrangements about 90% or about 30% of the time in an earlier analysis of around 550 of the donors. A later genetic analysis associated a missense DCLRE1C variant with V-gene and J-gene trimming of TCR beta chains, and an independent cohort replicated the association. Some IMGT-functional V segments, including TRBV6-2 and TRBV6-3, could not be told apart with the 87-base-pair reads, so those segments were excluded. A further reported finding was that TCR beta sequences accurately predicted the HLA-A and HLA-B alleles for most subjects in the first cohort. Linkage disequilibrium might explain the correlated functional status among segregating V segments, but an unknown experimental factor could not be ruled out. Immune exposure information for the cohort was limited to CMV serostatus. Because HLA typing was missing for some donors at each locus, association tests included only the typed subset. At a false discovery rate of 0.05, a later analysis linked around 17,000 TCR beta sequences to specific HLA alleles. Assigning TCR associations to individual alleles was difficult when HLA alleles, especially DR and DQ, strongly co-occurred. In a later analysis, TCR association rates were found to vary across HLA loci, with the most associated TCRs seen for DRB1 alleles and the fewest for HLA-C alleles. A group of highly shared sequence variants was considered likely to be a technical artifact of the sequencing pipeline. The study listed 164 TCR beta chains as associated with cytomegalovirus. Cytomegalovirus status was reported to be diagnosed by the classifier with high specificity and sensitivity in both the original and validation cohorts. Because counts were too low, 15 to 20 rarely observed V segments, including chromosome 9 orphons, were left out of the earlier analysis of some 600 of the donors. In a later analysis, most CMV-associated TCR beta chains were found to appear HLA-restricted, with HLA associations seemingly driven largely by CMV exposure. Presence/absence analyses assumed roughly uniform sequencing depth across donors, an assumption that may not hold. Most TCR sequences were observed very rarely across donors, whereas some public TCRs were present in many individuals. In vitro tests confirmed that a few of the cytomegalovirus-associated TCR beta chains recognize cytomegalovirus antigens. In this cohort, only TCR beta chains were sequenced, and detectable features were limited by the absence of alpha or paired-chain data.

Sequencing used PBMCs. The rearranged chain carries TRBV19 and TRBJ1-1; TRBD1 lines up with 10 middle nucleotides. The source is a woman aged 30 to 39 in good health and CMV-seronegative. The DNA sequence is TGTGCCAGTAGTATTGGGCGACAGGGGGCCATGAACACTGAAGCTTTCTTT. Translated, this gives CASSIGRQGAMNTEAFF.